Each of the 26 T cell receptor beta chains below was sequenced from the same sample in a study of blood T cell repertoires in COVID-19. Repertoires were generated with immunoSEQ multiplex PCR, while TCRdb's copy carries only in-frame clones and drops some. The sample contains 150,000 to 200,000 clones, around 83% of which appear only once. The sequenced material came from peripheral blood. The receptors here all came from a woman in her 70s with COVID-19, enrolled during active disease.

The gene calls are TRBV6-5 and TRBJ1-5; TRBD1 agrees at 7 bases. The CDR3 consists of 14 residues. Trimming cost V 7 bases and J 5 bases; bases outside gene matches: 8. Germline V gene data show CDR1 as MNHEY and CDR2 as SVGAGI. The CDR3 is CASNPDRADQPQHF. The CDR3 DNA reads TGTGCCAGCAATCCCGACAGGGCCGATCAGCCCCAGCATTTT.

The V call is TRBV7-9, the J call TRBJ1-1; no firm D call. This CDR3 comprises 13 residues. The germline gives CDR1 SEHNR, CDR2 FQNEAQ (reference sequence). Trimming took off 2 bases at V and 5 bases at J, with 9 bases between the two ends. As DNA, the CDR3 is TGTGCCAGCAGCTTATCGGGGTTTACTGAAGCTTTCTTT. Its protein product is CASSLSGFTEAFF.

A note on this clone: This specimen includes other DNA sequences encoding the same CDR3. The chain is built from TRBV7-2 and TRBJ1-1; D possibly corresponds to TRBD1 (5 bases). The CDR3 is made up of 15 amino acids. With 0 bases removed from V and 3 bases from J, the gap between germline ends came to 11 bases. Germline V gives CDR1 SGHTA, CDR2 FQGNSA. CDR3 loop: CASSLASREDTEAFF. The CDR3 region has the DNA TGTGCCAGCAGCTTAGCTTCCAGGGAGGACACTGAAGCTTTCTTT.

This sequence joins TRBV3-1 (or the pseudogene TRBV3-2) and TRBJ2-3; D may be TRBD1 (5 bases). The CDR3 runs 20 residues. Germline lookup yields CDR1 LGHDT and CDR2 YNNKEL (reference sequence). Trimming left V 4 bases short and J 2 bases short, with 28 bases between. CDR3 sequence (DNA): TGTGCCAGCAGCCCCTACTTTCTGGGAAAGGACAAACCCAACACAGATACGCAGTATTTT. Amino acid sequence: CASSPYFLGKDKPNTDTQYF.

This clone was observed a single time. This chain links TRBV30 with TRBJ1-6; TRBD1 might be the D (6 bases). This CDR3 contains 14 residues. With 4 bases removed from V and 7 bases from J, the gap between germline ends came to 14 bases. The germline CDR1 and CDR2 sequences are GTSNPN and SVGIG (reference sequence). The CDR3 DNA follows: TGTGCCTGGAAGGACAGCCGAACAAATTCACCCCTCCACTTT. This codes for CAWKDSRTNSPLHF.

The V gene is TRBV24-1, the J gene TRBJ2-7; D is possibly TRBD2 (6 bases). The CDR3 sequence is 13 residues long. Germline CDR1 and CDR2: KGHDR and SFDVKD. Trimming pared 0 bases from V and 9 bases from J, leaving 11 bases between. CDR3: CATSDLQAGRQYF. In DNA, the CDR3 is TGTGCCACCAGTGATTTGCAGGCGGGACGGCAGTACTTC.

The chain carries TRBV5-1 and TRBJ1-1; TRBD1 is a possible D gene (5 bases). This CDR3 comprises 15 residues. V lost 2 bases, J lost 1 base, and 12 bases lay in between. The V gene's germline CDR1 is SGHRS and CDR2 YFSETQ. The CDR3 DNA reads TGCGCCAGCAGCTTTCTGCGTCAGGGGAACACTGAAGCTTTCTTT. It specifies CASSFLRQGNTEAFF.

There are a few counts of this clone. CDR3 residues: CAWRRIAGYTGELFF. The CDR3 DNA follows: TGTGCCTGGAGGAGAATAGCGGGATACACCGGGGAGCTGTTTTTT. The chain is built from TRBV30 and TRBJ2-2; the match to TRBD2 covers 8 bases. The CDR3 consists of 15 residues. The germline V gene has CDR1 GTSNPN and CDR2 SVGIG (reference sequence). V lost 3 bases, J lost 3 bases, and 6 bases stayed unmatched. The entire variable domain, with the rest obtained from reference TRBV30 and TRBJ2-2, is as follows: SQTIHQWPATLVQPVGSPLSLECTVEGTSNPNLYWYRQAAGRGLQLLFYSVGIGQISSEVPQNLSASRPQDRQFILSSKKLLLSDSGFYLCAWRRIAGYTGELFFGEGSRLTVL.

The chain employs TRBV11-2 and TRBJ2-7; 9 nucleotides match TRBD1. V gave up 1 base and J gave up 10 bases; unmatched junction bases: 14. Germline lookup yields CDR1 SGHAT and CDR2 FQNNGV. This CDR3 contains 16 residues. The CDR3 coding sequence is TGTGCCAGCAGCTTAGGGATGGGGACAGGGAGAGTATTACAGTACTTC. It codes for CASSLGMGTGRVLQYF.

The CDR3 bases are TGTGCCAGCAAACCAAAGCGGGAGGGTCCAGATACGCAGTATTTT. Translated, it gives CASKPKREGPDTQYF. The V and J genes are TRBV21-1 and TRBJ2-3; the table calls TRBD2, which could not be checked here. TRBV21-1 is a pseudogene segment. The CDR3 totals 15 residues.

This chain links TRBV5-1 with TRBJ1-3, with a weak D call TRBD1 (6 bases). Trimming shortened V by 4 bases and J by 4 bases, and 15 bases separated the two germline ends. Germline V lookup: CDR1 SGHRS, CDR2 YFSETQ. The CDR3 is made up of 15 amino acids. The CDR3 loop reads CASSQGSLGGNTIYF. The CDR3 nucleotides are TGCGCCAGCAGCCAGGGGTCTCTGGGCGGAAACACCATATATTTT.

The CDR3 DNA follows: TGTGCCAGCAGCGTCCCGGGACTAGCGGGAACTTTGGGGACTGAGCAGTTCTTC. Residues: CASSVPGLAGTLGTEQFF. The rearrangement links TRBV9 to TRBJ2-1; 13 bases agree with TRBD2. This CDR3 is 18 amino acids long. Per the germline V gene, CDR1 is SGDLS and CDR2 is YYNGEE. The trim removed 2 bases at V and 9 bases at J, leaving 14 bases unmatched.

This clone was detected only once. The chain joins TRBV14 to TRBJ1-2; a possible D gene is TRBD1 (6 bases). Germline CDR1 SGHDN, CDR2 FVKESK. The V end lost 1 base, the J end lost 7 bases, and 13 bases lay between the germline ends. The CDR3 contains 14 residues. This CDR3 is CASSQVSRTVGYTF. The CDR3 DNA sequence: TGTGCCAGCAGCCAAGTCAGTAGGACAGTTGGCTACACCTTC.

J is TRBJ2-7 and V is TRBV6-2 or TRBV6-3; D possibly corresponds to TRBD1 (5 bases). This CDR3 is 19 amino acids long. Between the trimmed V and J ends, which lost 0 bases and 5 bases, there was a span of 26 bases. Germline V gene sequence: CDR1 MNHEY, CDR2 SVGEGT. CDR3 nucleotides: TGTGCCAGCAGTTACTCACCAGAACCTTCAGGGAAAATTATCGACGAGCAGTACTTC. Its translation is CASSYSPEPSGKIIDEQYF.

The rearrangement uses TRBV6-5 and TRBJ2-7; tentative D call: TRBD2 (5 bases). Between the trimmed V and J ends, which lost 2 bases and 2 bases, there was a span of 10 bases. The germline V gene encodes CDR1 MNHEY and CDR2 SVGAGI. The CDR3 sequence is 14 residues long. In DNA, the CDR3 is TGTGCCAGCAGTTACGGTCGGGGAACCTACGAGCAGTACTTC. It specifies CASSYGRGTYEQYF.

The rearrangement joins TRBV24-1 to TRBJ2-2; 7 nucleotides align to TRBD1. The CDR3 is 14 amino acids. V dropped 2 bases and J dropped 6; count of bases not matched to a gene: 2. The germline V gene has CDR1 KGHDR and CDR2 SFDVKD. The CDR3 protein is CATSDYTGAGELFF. CDR3 bases: TGTGCCACCAGTGATTATACAGGGGCCGGGGAGCTGTTTTTT.

This clone was seen a single time. The V and J genes are TRBV18 and TRBJ1-1; D remains unclear. V lost 0 bases and J lost 0, with 14 bases in between. From germline, CDR1 is KGHSH and CDR2 LQKENI. The CDR3 has 17 amino acids. In DNA, the CDR3 is TGTGCCAGCTCACCACCCCGGCGAGGCGGAATGAACACTGAAGCTTTCTTT. It codes for CASSPPRRGGMNTEAFF.

This sequence joins TRBV19 and TRBJ1-1, with D possibly TRBD1 on 6 matching bases. This CDR3 contains 14 residues. Germline V gives CDR1 LNHDA, CDR2 SQIVND (reference sequence). The ends were cut back, 7 bases at V and 5 bases at J, with 17 bases in the middle. The CDR3 nucleotides are TGTGCCAGTACCACAACAGGGAGTCGGACTGAAGCTTTCTTT. Its translation: CASTTTGSRTEAFF.

The CDR3 DNA sequence: TGTGCCAGCAGAAGGGCAGGGGAAATGCGTGGTGAGCAGTTCTTC. As protein: CASRRAGEMRGEQFF. The genes are TRBV6-5 and TRBJ2-1, with a weak D call TRBD1 (6 bases). CDR3 length equals 15 residues. Trimming removed 6 bases at V and 9 bases at J, with 21 bases between. Germline CDR1 is MNHEY and CDR2 is SVGAGI.

This sequence joins TRBV5-5 and TRBJ1-6, with 9 bases lining up with TRBD1. V gave up 1 base and J gave up 8 bases; unmatched junction bases: 10. Germline CDR1 SGHKS, CDR2 YYEKEE (reference sequence). The CDR3 loop spans 17 amino acids. CDR3 in DNA: TGTGCCAGCAGCTTGCGCCCGGGACAGGGATTAGATTCACCCCTCCACTTT. Translated, it gives CASSLRPGQGLDSPLHF.

The chain carries TRBV18 and TRBJ1-5, with D uncertain. Deletions cut 3 bases from V and 7 bases from J, with 16 bases between. This CDR3 is built from 15 residues. Germline assignment: CDR1 KGHSH and CDR2 LQKENI. Here the CDR3 DNA reads TGTGCCAGCTCACCCCCGGGTGGTTCCGAGCAGCCCCAGCATTTT. Protein sequence: CASSPPGGSEQPQHF. The whole variable domain, remainder taken from reference TRBV18 and TRBJ1-5, is NAGVMQNPRHLVRRRGQEARLRCSPMKGHSHVYWYRQLPEEGLKFMVYLQKENIIDESGMPKERFSAEFPKEGPSILRIQQVVRGDSAAYFCASSPPGGSEQPQHFGDGTRLSIL.

This clone was seen just once. J is TRBJ1-1 and V is TRBV19; weak D call: TRBD1 (5 bases). The CDR3 loop spans 14 amino acids. The germline gives CDR1 LNHDA, CDR2 SQIVND (reference sequence). V lost 1 base and J lost 4, with 10 bases in between. CDR3 loop: CASSIAGMGTEAFF. The CDR3 region has the DNA TGTGCCAGTAGTATAGCAGGGATGGGCACTGAAGCTTTCTTT.

The chain recombines TRBV6-5 with TRBJ1-6, with 8 bases that match TRBD1. V lost 7 bases and J lost 7; bases outside the gene matches: 6. Germline-derived CDR1 and CDR2 are MNHEY and SVGAGI. The CDR3 is made up of 14 amino acids. The CDR3 here is CASMVGQVNSPLHF. For the CDR3, the DNA is TGTGCCAGCATGGTGGGACAGGTGAATTCACCCCTCCACTTT.

This chain uses TRBV7-2 with TRBJ2-2; D unclear. V gave up 4 bases and J gave up 4 bases, with 19 bases separating them. CDR3 length: 17 residues. Per germline, CDR1 SGHTA and CDR2 FQGNSA. The CDR3 DNA follows: TGTGCCAGCAGCTCAGTCCCACCTACTATAACCACCGGGGAGCTGTTTTTT. Its translation: CASSSVPPTITTGELFF.

The chain links TRBV7-3 to TRBJ1-1; 7 bases are shared with TRBD1. From germline, CDR1 is SGHTA and CDR2 FQGTGA. The CDR3 covers 14 residues. J gave up 4 bases and V 3 bases, and 5 bases lay outside the gene matches. CDR3 bases: TGTGCCAGCAGCTTGGTACAGGGGATCACTGAAGCTTTCTTT. Its protein product is CASSLVQGITEAFF.

The chain has TRBV18 and TRBJ1-5; 7 nucleotides match TRBD1. CDR3 length: 14 amino acids. The V segment lost 3 bases and the J segment 4 bases; nucleotides outside the gene matches: 3. The V gene's germline CDR1 is KGHSH and CDR2 LQKENI. CDR3 sequence reads: CASSPTGQNQPQHF. The DNA for the CDR3 is TGTGCCAGCTCACCTACGGGACAGAATCAGCCCCAGCATTTT.